This T cell receptor beta chain is from a study of blood T cell repertoires in COVID-19. The table came from immunoSEQ multiplex PCR; TCRdb's copy has only in-frame clones and leaves some out. Here the sample spans fewer than 100,000 clones, roughly 88% being singletons. V dropped 1 base and J dropped 0 bases, with 9 bases sitting between them. The CDR3 is 15 residues long. CDR1 is LNHNV and CDR2 is YYDKDF in the germline V gene (reference sequence). The chain combines TRBV15 with TRBJ1-1; no firm D call. The receptor comes from a human donor in a cohort sampled during active COVID-19. The source material was peripheral blood. CDR3 DNA: TGTGCCACCAGCAGAGTTGAAACACTGAACACTGAAGCTTTCTTT. Residues: CATSRVETLNTEAFF.